The T cell receptor beta chain described here comes from a study of CD8+ T cells in alopecia areata. Overall study context: Those patients who were treated received oral tofacitinib, which was given at 5 to 10 mg twice daily for moderate-to-severe alopecia areata.

Germline trimming cut 4 bases from V and 7 bases from J; bases unmatched to any gene: 14. CDR3 length: 18 residues. From germline, CDR1 is SGHVS and CDR2 FQNEAQ. Study-level findings and limits: Sharing of TCR sequences between patients (possibly for HLA-related reasons) was less clear than in mice. Many expanded lesional clones stayed in scalp and blood while on tofacitinib.

Following extraction, RNA underwent reverse transcription to cDNA, which served as the sequencing template. This table comes from immunoSEQ multiplex PCR, and its TCRdb copy is limited to in-frame clones, with some not included. The data contain roughly 210,000 clones, over 40% of them singletons. Sample treatment: oral pan-JAK inhibitor, 5-10 mg twice daily. This clone has more than one count but fewer than ten. Its antigen is unidentified. The TCR originated in a human donor with alopecia areata. V usage is TRBV7-8 and J usage is TRBJ2-2, with 11 bases lining up with TRBD2. The starting material was CD4+ T cells sorted from blood, obtained at roughly week 36, from a patient treated with tofacitinib. The CDR3 region is CASSSRSVAGGYGGELFF. The CDR3 coding sequence is TGTGCCAGCAGCTCCCGGTCGGTAGCGGGAGGGTATGGCGGGGAGCTGTTTTTT. The full variable domain, completed using reference TRBV7-8 and TRBJ2-2, is GAGVSQSPRYKVAKRGQDVALRCDPISGHVSLFWYQQALGQGPEFLTYFQNEAQLDKSGLPSDRFFAERPEGSVSTLKIQRTQQEDSAVYLCASSSRSVAGGYGGELFFGEGSRLTVL.